This T cell receptor beta chain came from a study of patients and donors after allogeneic stem cell transplantation. The table lists this clonotype with a few counts. TCRdb reanalysed the RT-PCR reads using MiXCR and keeps one entry per CDR3 protein. Of 150,000 to 250,000 distinct CDR3 sequences in the sample, approximately 41% were seen once. This TCR was recovered from a human donor who was either an allogeneic HSCT recipient or a stem cell or donor lymphocyte infusion donor (not recorded which). It is not recorded whose cells these are; they may come from a transplant donor. The sequenced material came from blood, either unsorted or a sorted T cell fraction (not recorded which).

DNA of the CDR3: TGTGCCAGCAGTTTCCAACAGGGGGATAGCAATCAGCCCCAGCATTTT. Its translation is CASSFQQGDSNQPQHF. The V gene is TRBV6-2 or TRBV6-3, the J gene TRBJ1-5, with 8 bases identical to TRBD1. The length of the CDR3 is 16 residues. Germline V gene lookup returns CDR1 MNHEY and CDR2 SVGEGT. The V and J ends lost 4 bases and 0 bases, in that order; junction bases with no gene match: 5.